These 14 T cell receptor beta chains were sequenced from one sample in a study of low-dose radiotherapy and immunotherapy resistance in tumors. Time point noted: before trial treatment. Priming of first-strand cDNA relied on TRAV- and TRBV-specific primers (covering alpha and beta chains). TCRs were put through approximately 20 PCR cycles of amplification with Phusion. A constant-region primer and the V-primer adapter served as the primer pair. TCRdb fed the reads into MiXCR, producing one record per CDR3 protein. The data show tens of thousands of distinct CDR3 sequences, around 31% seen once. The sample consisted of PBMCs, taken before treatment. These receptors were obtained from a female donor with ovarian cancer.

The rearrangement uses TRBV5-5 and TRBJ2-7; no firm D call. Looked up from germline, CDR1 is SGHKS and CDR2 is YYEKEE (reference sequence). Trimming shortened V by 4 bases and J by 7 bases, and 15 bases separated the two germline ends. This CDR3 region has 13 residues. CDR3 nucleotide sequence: TGTGCCAGCAGCGGGTACAGAGATGGTGAGCAGTACTTC. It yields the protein CASSGYRDGEQYF.

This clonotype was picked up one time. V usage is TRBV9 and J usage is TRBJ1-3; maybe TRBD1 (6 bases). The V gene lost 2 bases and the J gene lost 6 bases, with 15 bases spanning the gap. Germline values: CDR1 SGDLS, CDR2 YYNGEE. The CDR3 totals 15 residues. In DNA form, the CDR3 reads TGTGCCAGCAGCGTGGCCCAGGGGTTTGAAAACACCATATATTTT. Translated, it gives CASSVAQGFENTIYF.

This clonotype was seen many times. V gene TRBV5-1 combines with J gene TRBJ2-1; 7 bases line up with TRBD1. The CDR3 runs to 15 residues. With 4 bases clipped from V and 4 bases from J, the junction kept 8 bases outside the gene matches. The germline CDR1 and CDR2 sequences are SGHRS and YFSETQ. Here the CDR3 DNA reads TGCGCCAGCAGCAGGGGACAGACGAGGTACAATGAGCAGTTCTTC. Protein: CASSRGQTRYNEQFF.

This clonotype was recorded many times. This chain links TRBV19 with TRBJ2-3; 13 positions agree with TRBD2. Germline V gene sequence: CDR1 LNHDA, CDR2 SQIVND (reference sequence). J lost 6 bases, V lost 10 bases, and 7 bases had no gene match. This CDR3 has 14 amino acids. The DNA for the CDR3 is TGTGCCACCTCGGGACTAGCGGGAACCGATACGCAGTATTTT. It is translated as CATSGLAGTDTQYF.

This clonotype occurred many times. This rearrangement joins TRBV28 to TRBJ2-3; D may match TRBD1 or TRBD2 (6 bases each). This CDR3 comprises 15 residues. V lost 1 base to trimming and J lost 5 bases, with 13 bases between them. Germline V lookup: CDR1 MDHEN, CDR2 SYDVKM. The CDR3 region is CASSLLWRGEDTQYF. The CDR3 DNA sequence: TGTGCCAGCAGTTTATTATGGAGGGGGGAAGATACGCAGTATTTT.

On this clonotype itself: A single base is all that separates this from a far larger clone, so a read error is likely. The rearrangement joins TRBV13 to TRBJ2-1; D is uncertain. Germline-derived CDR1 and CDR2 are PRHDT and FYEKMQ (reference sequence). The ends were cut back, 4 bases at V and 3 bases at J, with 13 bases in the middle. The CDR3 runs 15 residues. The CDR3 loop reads CASSSVLSCYNEQFF. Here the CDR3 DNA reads TGTGCCAGCAGCTCCGTACTAAGCTGCTACAATGAGCAGTTCTTC.

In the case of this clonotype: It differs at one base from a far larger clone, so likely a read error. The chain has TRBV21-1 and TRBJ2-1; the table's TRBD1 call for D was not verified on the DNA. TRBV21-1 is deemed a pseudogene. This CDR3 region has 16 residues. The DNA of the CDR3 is TGTGCCAGCAGCTCCTGGGACAGGGCAACGGGCTACGAGCAGTTCTTC. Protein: CASSSWDRATGYEQFF.

The CDR3 reads CASSPWVNSPLHF. The CDR3 DNA reads TGTGCCAGCTCCCCATGGGTGAACTCACCCCTCCACTTT. The rearrangement uses TRBV27 and TRBJ1-6; no clear D gene. Germline CDR1 MNHEY, CDR2 SMNVEV (reference sequence). The V end was cut by 8 bases, the J end by 10 bases, with 15 bases between. The CDR3 length is 13 residues.

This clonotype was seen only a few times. This chain's CDR3 is CASSRQATNEKLFF. Written as DNA, the CDR3 is TGTGCCAGCAGTAGACAAGCAACTAATGAAAAACTGTTTTTT. This sequence joins TRBV2 and TRBJ1-4, with D uncertain. Trimming left V 5 bases short and J 0 bases short, with 7 bases between. This CDR3 comprises 14 residues. Germline CDR1 reads SNHLY; CDR2 reads FYNNEI.

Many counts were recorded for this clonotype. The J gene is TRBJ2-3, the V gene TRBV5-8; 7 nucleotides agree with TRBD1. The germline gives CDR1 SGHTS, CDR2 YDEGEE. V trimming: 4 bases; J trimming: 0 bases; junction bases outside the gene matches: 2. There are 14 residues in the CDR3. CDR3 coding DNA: TGTGCCAGCAGCGCGACAGGGAGCACAGATACGCAGTATTTT. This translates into CASSATGSTDTQYF.

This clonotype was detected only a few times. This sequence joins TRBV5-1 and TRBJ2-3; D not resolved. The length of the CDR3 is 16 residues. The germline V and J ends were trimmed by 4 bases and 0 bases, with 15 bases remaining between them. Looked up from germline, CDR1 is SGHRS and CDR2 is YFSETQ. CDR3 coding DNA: TGCGCCAGCAGCACCCGACACGGCTCTAGCACAGATACGCAGTATTTT. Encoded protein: CASSTRHGSSTDTQYF.

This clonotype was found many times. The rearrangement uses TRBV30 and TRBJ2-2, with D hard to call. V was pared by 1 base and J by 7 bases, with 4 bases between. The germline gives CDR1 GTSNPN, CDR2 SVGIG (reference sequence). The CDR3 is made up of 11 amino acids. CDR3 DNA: TGTGCCTGGAGTGAACTCGGGGAGCTGTTTTTT. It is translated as CAWSELGELFF. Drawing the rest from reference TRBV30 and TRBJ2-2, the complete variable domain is SQTIHQWPATLVQPVGSPLSLECTVEGTSNPNLYWYRQAAGRGLQLLFYSVGIGQISSEVPQNLSASRPQDRQFILSSKKLLLSDSGFYLCAWSELGELFFGEGSRLTVL.

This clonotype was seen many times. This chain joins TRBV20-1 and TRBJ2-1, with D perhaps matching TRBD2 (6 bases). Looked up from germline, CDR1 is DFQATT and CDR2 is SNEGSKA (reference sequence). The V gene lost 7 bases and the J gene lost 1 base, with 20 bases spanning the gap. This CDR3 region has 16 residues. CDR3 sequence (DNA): TGCAGTGGTCAGAAACCGGGAGCGCTTTCCTACAATGAGCAGTTCTTC. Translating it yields CSGQKPGALSYNEQFF.

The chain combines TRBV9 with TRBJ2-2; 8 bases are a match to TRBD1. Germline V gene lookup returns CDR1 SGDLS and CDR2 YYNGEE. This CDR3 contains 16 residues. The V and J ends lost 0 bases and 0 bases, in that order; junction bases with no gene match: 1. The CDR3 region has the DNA TGTGCCAGCAGCGTAGCGGGACAGGCGAACACCGGGGAGCTGTTTTTT. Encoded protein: CASSVAGQANTGELFF.